What follows describes a single T cell receptor (beta chain). This record comes from a study of T-cell reconstitution after alpha-beta-depleted transplantation in children. The CDR3 contains 15 residues. In germline, CDR1 is SGHKS, CDR2 YYEKEE (reference sequence). V was clipped by 0 bases and J by 7 bases; unmatched bases: 6. Unique molecular identifiers tagged the TCRbeta library. A single record per CDR3 protein comes from TCRdb applying MiXCR to the PCR reads. Among some 500,000 distinct CDR3 sequences listed, approximately 29% were seen once. The clonotype originates from a human donor who donated a stem cell graft to a child with aplastic anemia. The starting material was PBMCs from the stem cell graft donor, obtained from the stem cell graft. The rearrangement uses TRBV5-5 and TRBJ2-1, with 8 bases identical to TRBD2. The CDR3 coding sequence is TGTGCCAGCAGCTTGGAAAGCGGGAGACGGAATGAGCAGTTCTTC. Translation: CASSLESGRRNEQFF.